One sample yielded the 18 T cell receptor beta chains listed below, sequenced in a study of blood T cell repertoires in COVID-19. Sequencing used immunoSEQ multiplex PCR; TCRdb keeps in-frame clones, though not all of them. The sample has 200,000 or so clones; 86% are singletons. The sample comprised PBMCs or T cells enriched from blood (not recorded which). The receptors shown here come from a woman aged 40 to 50 with acute COVID-19.

The chain uses TRBV11-2 and TRBJ1-1; 8 bases line up with TRBD1. The CDR3 runs 15 residues. CDR1 is SGHAT and CDR2 is FQNNGV in the germline V gene. J was trimmed by 3 bases and V by 2 bases; bases with no gene match: 5. Here the CDR3 DNA reads TGTGCCAGCAGCTTAAGGACAGGGCTTCACACTGAAGCTTTCTTT. Its translation is CASSLRTGLHTEAFF.

The gene calls are TRBV2 and TRBJ2-2, with a tentative D call TRBD2 (6 bases). The germline V gene has CDR1 SNHLY and CDR2 FYNNEI. The CDR3 contains 16 residues. V was pared by 4 bases and J by 4 bases, with 16 bases between. CDR3 bases: TGTGCCAGCAGTGTGGCTGGGACTTTAAGCACCGGGGAGCTGTTTTTT. Amino acids: CASSVAGTLSTGELFF.

The chain couples TRBV3-1 (or the pseudogene TRBV3-2) to TRBJ2-1, with TRBD1 matching 8 bases. The trim removed 1 base at V and 0 bases at J, leaving 5 bases unmatched. Germline lookup yields CDR1 LGHDT and CDR2 YNNKEL (reference sequence). This CDR3 spans 17 amino acids. CDR3 nucleotides: TGTGCCAGCAGCCAAGCCTCAGGGGGCTTCTCCTACAATGAGCAGTTCTTC. Translating it yields CASSQASGGFSYNEQFF.

This chain joins TRBV18 and TRBJ1-2; tentatively, D is TRBD1 (5 bases). The CDR3 loop spans 14 amino acids. The germline V gene encodes CDR1 KGHSH and CDR2 LQKENI. Trimming removed 7 bases at V and 0 bases at J, with 12 bases between. CDR3 nucleotide sequence: TGTGCCAGCTTCGGACAAAGGACTAACTATGGCTACACCTTC. Protein product: CASFGQRTNYGYTF.

As DNA, the CDR3 is TGTGCTAGTTCCGGGGGCAATCAGCCCCAGCATTTT. Protein: CASSGGNQPQHF. The chain recombines TRBV12-5 with TRBJ1-5; no firm D call. Trimming took 8 bases from V and 2 from J, leaving 7 bases between them. This CDR3 comprises 12 residues. In germline, CDR1 is LGHNT, CDR2 FRNRAP.

The table lists this clone with a few counts. V gene TRBV11-2 combines with J gene TRBJ2-4; the D is unclear. The CDR3 extends over 14 amino acids. Trimming took 5 bases from V and 3 from J, leaving 11 bases between them. Germline CDR1 SGHAT, CDR2 FQNNGV. The CDR3 DNA reads as TGTGCCAGCAGCGTTCGGAGAGACAAAAACATTCAGTACTTC. Translating it yields CASSVRRDKNIQYF.

The chain combines TRBV14 with TRBJ1-4; TRBD1 might be the D (5 bases). This CDR3 region has 15 residues. Trimming left V 4 bases short and J 0 bases short, with 9 bases between. Per germline, CDR1 SGHDN and CDR2 FVKESK. The CDR3 sequence is CASSLRQPTNEKLFF. The DNA for the CDR3 is TGTGCCAGCAGCCTTAGACAGCCAACTAATGAAAAACTGTTTTTT.

The chain employs TRBV5-1 and TRBJ1-2; TRBD1 might be the D (6 bases). CDR1 and CDR2 from the germline V gene are SGHRS and YFSETQ. The CDR3 covers 18 residues. V lost 0 bases and J lost 4, with 22 bases in between. Here the CDR3 reads CASSLGGDTISLLYGYTF. In DNA form, the CDR3 reads TGCGCCAGCAGCTTGGGAGGGGACACCATATCTTTACTCTATGGCTACACCTTC.

V gene TRBV27 combines with J gene TRBJ1-5, with D possibly matching TRBD1 (6 bases). The germline gives CDR1 MNHEY, CDR2 SMNVEV (reference sequence). This CDR3 has 13 residues. V was shortened by 6 bases and J by 4 bases, with 10 bases between the two germline ends. The CDR3 spells CASRGQGNQPQHF. The CDR3 region has the DNA TGTGCCAGCAGGGGGCAGGGGAATCAGCCCCAGCATTTT.

The genes are TRBV29-1 and TRBJ1-4; 7 nucleotides line up with TRBD1. The CDR3 covers 13 residues. The germline V gene encodes CDR1 SQVTM and CDR2 ANQGSEA. The junction had 2 bases not matched to a gene; V was cut back by 6 bases and J by 1 base. In nucleotides, the CDR3 is TGCAGCGTACAGGGGCTAACTAATGAAAAACTGTTTTTT. This translates into CSVQGLTNEKLFF.

V is TRBV11-2 and J is TRBJ2-7; D unclear. Germline V gene lookup returns CDR1 SGHAT and CDR2 FQNNGV. The CDR3 contains 14 residues. Trimming pared 1 base from V and 0 bases from J, leaving 7 bases between. The CDR3 DNA sequence: TGTGCCAGCAGCTTAGCGTACACCTCCTACGAGCAGTACTTC. Protein sequence: CASSLAYTSYEQYF.

A note on this clone: This CDR3 is also generated by other DNA sequences in the sample. The gene calls are TRBV5-1 and TRBJ1-4; D call uncertain. The V and J ends lost 0 bases and 5 bases respectively, with 5 bases between them. Germline assignment: CDR1 SGHRS and CDR2 YFSETQ. The CDR3 consists of 13 residues. This CDR3 reads CASSLGGNEKLFF. For the CDR3, the DNA is TGCGCCAGCAGCTTGGGAGGCAATGAAAAACTGTTTTTT.

Points on this clone: At the DNA level, this CDR3 is encoded by other sequences in the same sample as well. V is TRBV9 and J is TRBJ2-1; the D gene is possibly TRBD2 (6 bases). V lost 2 bases and J lost 6, with 9 bases in between. There are 13 residues in the CDR3. The germline gives CDR1 SGDLS, CDR2 YYNGEE. CDR3 DNA sequence: TGTGCCAGCAGCGTTTCCGGGGGCAATGAGCAGTTCTTC. Residues: CASSVSGGNEQFF.

The rearrangement uses TRBV4-3 and TRBJ2-2; a weak D match, TRBD1 (5 bases). This CDR3 contains 17 residues. Trimming left V 7 bases short and J 0 bases short, with 18 bases between. CDR1 LGHNA and CDR2 YSLEER come from the germline V gene. This CDR3 is CASKVHPQGANTGELFF. DNA for the CDR3: TGCGCCAGCAAGGTCCACCCGCAGGGCGCGAACACCGGGGAGCTGTTTTTT.

This chain uses TRBV14 with TRBJ2-1; D not certain. Germline CDR1 SGHDN, CDR2 FVKESK. This CDR3 region has 12 residues. Trimming removed 0 bases from V and 10 bases from J, with 7 bases in between. CDR3 coding DNA: TGTGCCAGCAGCCAAGACTCCGTGGAGCAGTTCTTC. It codes for CASSQDSVEQFF.

The rearrangement links TRBV5-6 to TRBJ1-5; no clear D gene. The V end lost 4 bases, the J end lost 3 bases, and 14 bases lay between the germline ends. CDR1 and CDR2 (germline): SGHDT, YYEEEE. The CDR3 loop spans 15 amino acids. The CDR3 protein is CASSVARAVNQPQHF. The CDR3 region has the DNA TGTGCCAGCAGCGTCGCGAGGGCCGTCAATCAGCCCCAGCATTTT.

The chain has TRBV3-1 (or the pseudogene TRBV3-2) and TRBJ1-2; TRBD1 aligns across 11 bases. CDR1 and CDR2 (germline): LGHDT, YNNKEL (reference sequence). V lost 4 bases to trimming and J lost 2 bases; unmatched junction nucleotides: 9. This CDR3 spans 17 amino acids. CDR3 amino acids: CASSRLLGDRGNYGYTF. The CDR3, as DNA: TGTGCCAGCAGCCGCTTACTGGGGGACAGGGGGAACTATGGCTACACCTTC.

This clone showed up just once. The rearrangement joins TRBV3-1 (or the pseudogene TRBV3-2) to TRBJ1-2, with D possibly matching TRBD1 (6 bases). CDR1 LGHDT and CDR2 YNNKEL come from the germline V gene (reference sequence). This CDR3 contains 20 residues. The V and J ends lost 3 bases and 2 bases respectively, with 28 bases between them. The CDR3 spells CASSQPPGGAGVNQNYGYTF. The CDR3 coding sequence is TGTGCCAGCAGCCAGCCCCCGGGGGGGGCGGGGGTTAACCAAAACTATGGCTACACCTTC.